One sample yielded the 32 T cell receptor beta chains listed below, sequenced in a study of blood T cell repertoires in COVID-19. Sequencing used immunoSEQ multiplex PCR; TCRdb keeps in-frame clones, though not all of them. The sample has about 24,000 clones, about 91% seen once. Material for sequencing was peripheral blood. The receptors come from a man between 65 and 85 years old with active COVID-19.

This sequence joins TRBV28 and TRBJ2-6; 7 nucleotides align to TRBD1. With V trimmed by 5 bases and J by 4 bases, 5 bases remained unmatched. CDR1 is MDHEN and CDR2 is SYDVKM in the germline V gene. There are 15 residues in the CDR3. CDR3 nucleotides: TGTGCCAGCAGTCAACAGGGGTCAGGGGCCAACGTCCTGACTTTC. Its protein is CASSQQGSGANVLTF.

This chain uses TRBV2 with TRBJ2-3, with 9 bases matching TRBD2. Per the germline V gene, CDR1 is SNHLY and CDR2 is FYNNEI. The CDR3 is 12 residues long. The J segment lost 5 bases and the V segment lost 7 bases, leaving 1 base of the junction unmatched. The CDR3 sequence: CASNSGGDTQYF. Here the CDR3 DNA reads TGTGCCAGCAATAGCGGGGGAGATACGCAGTATTTT.

Only one count was recorded for this clone. This chain uses TRBV6-2 or TRBV6-3 with TRBJ2-7, with 14 bases lining up with TRBD2. CDR1 is MNHEY, CDR2 SVGEGT, per germline. Germline trimming cut 4 bases from V and 5 bases from J; bases unmatched to any gene: 7. This CDR3 contains 16 residues. The CDR3 reads CASSFGTSGRFDEQYF. DNA of the CDR3: TGTGCCAGCAGTTTTGGGACTAGCGGGAGATTCGACGAGCAGTACTTC.

The V and J genes are TRBV7-6 and TRBJ2-7; 11 bases fit TRBD2. This CDR3 is built from 16 residues. CDR1 is SGHVS and CDR2 is FNYEAQ in the germline V gene. V trimming: 1 base; J trimming: 6 bases; junction bases outside the gene matches: 8. For the CDR3, the DNA is TGTGCCAGCAGCTTAGTTCCGACTAGCGGGGTCGCCGAGCAGTACTTC. Its protein product is CASSLVPTSGVAEQYF.

The CDR3 loop is CASSPFGGNSPLHF. The CDR3 region has the DNA TGTGCCAGCAGCCCCTTTGGGGGGAATTCACCCCTCCACTTT. The V and J genes are TRBV9 and TRBJ1-6; perhaps TRBD1 as D (5 bases). The CDR3 runs to 14 residues. Looked up from germline, CDR1 is SGDLS and CDR2 is YYNGEE. Trimming cost V 4 bases and J 7 bases, with 12 bases left between them. The variable domain in full, with the rest retrieved from reference TRBV9 and TRBJ1-6, is DSGVTQTPKHLITATGQRVTLRCSPRSGDLSVYWYQQSLDQGLQFLIQYYNGEERAKGNILERFSAQQFPDLHSELNLSSLELGDSALYFCASSPFGGNSPLHFGNGTRLTVT.

The CDR3 spells CASSGRRQGPYNEQFF. The CDR3, as DNA: TGTGCCAGCAGCGGAAGACGACAGGGGCCCTACAATGAGCAGTTCTTC. This chain uses TRBV5-4 with TRBJ2-1, with 8 bases fitting TRBD1. Germline V lookup: CDR1 SGHNT, CDR2 YYREEE (reference sequence). Trimming at V came to 4 bases and at J to 2 bases, leaving 8 bases not matched to a gene. CDR3 length equals 16 residues.

DNA for the CDR3: TGTGCCAGCAGCTTGCTGAAGGGGGCTATTGTTCGGAGAGAGACCCAGTACTTC. This encodes CASSLLKGAIVRRETQYF. This chain links TRBV5-8 with TRBJ2-5; 7 bases match TRBD1. The CDR3 is 18 residues long. Germline trimming cut 1 base from V and 4 bases from J; bases unmatched to any gene: 16. CDR1 and CDR2 from the germline V gene are SGHTS and YDEGEE.

This clone is medium-sized by share. The chain carries TRBV9 and TRBJ2-7, with D perhaps TRBD2 (6 bases). The V and J ends lost 0 bases and 4 bases respectively, with 14 bases between them. The CDR3 totals 15 residues. Germline CDR1 reads SGDLS; CDR2 reads YYNGEE. The CDR3 DNA sequence: TGTGCCAGCAGCGTAGGAGATAGCGGAGGTTACGAGCAGTACTTC. It translates to CASSVGDSGGYEQYF.

This chain links TRBV6-5 with TRBJ1-6; D is ambiguous. The V gene lost 2 bases and the J gene lost 8 bases, with 10 bases spanning the gap. The CDR3 is 14 amino acids. Germline CDR1 MNHEY, CDR2 SVGAGI. CDR3 nucleotide sequence: TGTGCCAGCAGTTACGGGAGGATTGATTCACCCCTCCACTTT. Residues: CASSYGRIDSPLHF.

This chain connects TRBV25-1 to TRBJ2-7; D perhaps matches TRBD2 (5 bases). From germline, CDR1 is MGHDK and CDR2 SYGVNS. The CDR3 is 13 residues long. The V gene lost 4 bases and the J gene lost 0 bases, with 7 bases spanning the gap. The CDR3 reads CASSARGSYEQYF. CDR3 DNA sequence: TGTGCCAGCAGTGCCCGGGGCTCCTACGAGCAGTACTTC.

DNA of the CDR3: TGTGCCAGCAGCCCAGGGCCGGGACAGGGTACCTACGAGCAGTACTTC. Its protein product is CASSPGPGQGTYEQYF. The rearrangement links TRBV5-5 to TRBJ2-7; 9 nucleotides match TRBD1. Germline V gene data show CDR1 as SGHKS and CDR2 as YYEKEE (reference sequence). This CDR3 is built from 16 residues. The V and J ends lost 4 bases and 2 bases, in that order; junction bases with no gene match: 10. Full variable domain (missing parts from reference TRBV5-5 and TRBJ2-7): DAGVTQSPTHLIKTRGQQVTLRCSPISGHKSVSWYQQVLGQGPQFIFQYYEKEERGRGNFPDRFSARQFPNYSSELNVNALLLGDSALYLCASSPGPGQGTYEQYFGPGTRLTVT.

V gene TRBV28 combines with J gene TRBJ1-5; D gene unclear. The V gene's germline CDR1 is MDHEN and CDR2 SYDVKM. The CDR3 totals 14 residues. V lost 7 bases and J 3 bases, leaving 13 bases between the germline ends. The chain's CDR3 is CASIHGEINQPQHF. DNA of the CDR3: TGTGCCAGCATACACGGGGAGATCAATCAGCCCCAGCATTTT.

The V and J genes are TRBV24-1 and TRBJ2-5; no firm D call. Germline V lookup: CDR1 KGHDR, CDR2 SFDVKD. This CDR3 comprises 14 residues. V dropped 4 bases and J dropped 7 bases, with 15 bases sitting between them. The CDR3 nucleotides are TGTGCCACCAGTGACCGCGACTCAACGGGGACCCAGTACTTC. It is translated as CATSDRDSTGTQYF.

Written as DNA, the CDR3 is TGTGCCAGTAGTATTTCTGGAGCCTCCTATAATTCACCCCTCCACTTT. Protein sequence: CASSISGASYNSPLHF. This chain connects TRBV19 to TRBJ1-6, with D unclear. This CDR3 region has 16 residues. Looked up from germline, CDR1 is LNHDA and CDR2 is SQIVND (reference sequence). Trimming took 3 bases from V and 0 from J, leaving 9 bases between them. The full variable domain, completed using reference TRBV19 and TRBJ1-6, is DGGITQSPKYLFRKEGQNVTLSCEQNLNHDAMYWYRQDPGQGLRLIYYSQIVNDFQKGDIAEGYSVSREKKESFPLTVTSAQKNPTAFYLCASSISGASYNSPLHFGNGTRLTVT.

This clone has a single count. The chain uses TRBV24-1 and TRBJ2-5; the D gene is possibly TRBD1 (6 bases). The CDR3 covers 13 residues. Germline assignment: CDR1 KGHDR and CDR2 SFDVKD. V shed 7 bases and J shed 4 bases, with 12 bases lying between them. CDR3 region: CATRGHGRETQYF. The CDR3 DNA sequence: TGTGCCACCAGGGGACATGGACGAGAGACCCAGTACTTC.

V gene TRBV9 combines with J gene TRBJ1-4; 8 nucleotides match TRBD1. Losses at the gene ends were 4 bases for V and 4 bases for J; bases not matched to a gene: 6. This CDR3 spans 15 amino acids. Germline assignment: CDR1 SGDLS and CDR2 YYNGEE. The CDR3 here is CASSYRTGRNEKLFF. CDR3 DNA sequence: TGTGCCAGCAGCTACAGGACAGGGCGTAATGAAAAACTGTTTTTT. The complete variable domain, with remaining parts taken from reference TRBV9 and TRBJ1-4, reads DSGVTQTPKHLITATGQRVTLRCSPRSGDLSVYWYQQSLDQGLQFLIQYYNGEERAKGNILERFSAQQFPDLHSELNLSSLELGDSALYFCASSYRTGRNEKLFFGSGTQLSVL.

This chain links TRBV7-8 with TRBJ1-1; D perhaps matches TRBD1 (6 bases). Germline lookup yields CDR1 SGHVS and CDR2 FQNEAQ. The V end was cut by 0 bases, the J end by 0 bases, with 11 bases between. CDR3 length: 16 amino acids. CDR3 protein: CASSLAHGQLNTEAFF. In DNA, the CDR3 is TGTGCCAGCAGCTTAGCCCACGGACAGCTGAACACTGAAGCTTTCTTT.

As to this clone: The same CDR3 arises from other DNA sequences in this sample as well. V usage is TRBV27 and J usage is TRBJ2-1, with D hard to call. Deletions cut 0 bases from V and 4 bases from J, with 4 bases between. CDR1 is MNHEY, CDR2 SMNVEV, per germline (reference sequence). This CDR3 is built from 13 residues. The DNA of the CDR3 is TGTGCCAGCAGTTTATCGCAGTACAATGAGCAGTTCTTC. Protein sequence: CASSLSQYNEQFF.

The V call is TRBV7-2, the J call TRBJ2-3; 10 positions match TRBD2. Germline CDR1 SGHTA, CDR2 FQGNSA. The CDR3 consists of 18 residues. V was pared by 1 base and J by 2 bases, with 9 bases of the junction left unmatched. The CDR3 DNA reads TGTGCCAGCAGCTTAGGACCCGGGACTAGCGTATACACAGATACGCAGTATTTT. Encoded protein: CASSLGPGTSVYTDTQYF. The whole variable domain, remainder taken from reference TRBV7-2 and TRBJ2-3, is GAGVSQSPSNKVTEKGKDVELRCDPISGHTALYWYRQSLGQGLEFLIYFQGNSAPDKSGLPSDRFSAERTGGSVSTLTIQRTQQEDSAVYLCASSLGPGTSVYTDTQYFGPGTRLTVL.

CDR3 region: CASSWGQGEGEQYF. The CDR3 DNA is TGTGCCAGCAGCTGGGGACAGGGAGAGGGCGAGCAGTACTTC. This sequence joins TRBV5-6 and TRBJ2-7; 9 bases match TRBD1. With V trimmed by 3 bases and J by 6 bases, 7 bases remained unmatched. Germline V lookup: CDR1 SGHDT, CDR2 YYEEEE. This CDR3 region has 14 residues.

The V and J genes are TRBV6-2 or TRBV6-3 and TRBJ2-1, with D perhaps matching TRBD2 (5 bases). V lost 2 bases to trimming and J lost 8 bases, with 10 bases between them. This CDR3 has 13 amino acids. Per germline, CDR1 MNHEY and CDR2 SVGEGT. CDR3 region: CASSYRLADEQFF. The DNA for the CDR3 is TGTGCCAGCAGTTACAGGCTAGCCGATGAGCAGTTCTTC.

This chain uses TRBV10-3 with TRBJ2-5, with 8 bases matching TRBD1. The CDR3 runs 12 residues. J was trimmed by 5 bases and V by 10 bases; bases with no gene match: 6. The germline V gene encodes CDR1 ENHRY and CDR2 SYGVKD. The CDR3 loop reads CASSDRDETQYF. The CDR3 DNA is TGTGCCAGTTCGGACAGGGACGAGACCCAGTACTTC.

The sample holds one count of this clone. The CDR3 is CSVLDRGLGYGYTF. CDR3 DNA: TGCAGCGTTTTGGACAGGGGGTTAGGCTATGGCTACACCTTC. The V gene is TRBV29-1, the J gene TRBJ1-2, with 10 bases aligning to TRBD1. The CDR3 totals 14 residues. CDR1 is SQVTM, CDR2 ANQGSEA, per germline. J gave up 4 bases and V 5 bases, and 7 bases lay outside the gene matches.

The V call is TRBV9, the J call TRBJ2-5; the match to TRBD2 covers 7 bases. CDR1 is SGDLS and CDR2 is YYNGEE in the germline V gene. V was clipped by 2 bases and J by 1 base; unmatched bases: 2. The CDR3 loop spans 14 amino acids. The CDR3 loop reads CASSVIAGQETQYF. CDR3 nucleotides: TGTGCCAGCAGCGTTATAGCGGGCCAAGAGACCCAGTACTTC.

This chain uses TRBV24-1 with TRBJ2-7; 8 nucleotides agree with TRBD1. Germline V gene sequence: CDR1 KGHDR, CDR2 SFDVKD. CDR3 size: 16 residues. With V trimmed by 5 bases and J by 3 bases, 11 bases remained unmatched. The CDR3: CATSAGTGGYGYEQYF. In DNA, the CDR3 is TGTGCCACCAGTGCCGGAACAGGGGGTTACGGCTACGAGCAGTACTTC.

The CDR3 is CASRLVRAETQYF. The CDR3 bases are TGTGCCAGCAGACTAGTCCGCGCAGAGACCCAGTACTTC. This chain connects TRBV2 to TRBJ2-5, with TRBD2 as a possible D gene (5 bases). Germline assignment: CDR1 SNHLY and CDR2 FYNNEI. This CDR3 region has 13 residues. V was cut by 6 bases and J by 4 bases, with 12 bases left in between.

The V gene is TRBV25-1, the J gene TRBJ1-2; TRBD1 agrees at 11 bases. V lost 2 bases and J lost 1; bases outside the gene matches: 3. The germline V gene has CDR1 MGHDK and CDR2 SYGVNS. The CDR3 has 16 residues. CDR3 coding DNA: TGTGCCAGCAGTGAAGGGACAGGGGGACATAACTATGGCTACACCTTC. As protein: CASSEGTGGHNYGYTF.

The J gene is TRBJ2-5, the V gene TRBV4-3, with 11 nucleotides matching TRBD2. J lost 3 bases, V lost 5 bases, and 5 bases had no gene match. The CDR3 is 15 residues long. Germline CDR1 is LGHNA and CDR2 is YSLEER. This chain's CDR3 is CASSYGLAGEETQYF. CDR3 nucleotides: TGCGCCAGCAGCTATGGACTAGCGGGTGAAGAGACCCAGTACTTC.

The rearrangement uses TRBV28 and TRBJ2-2; D possibly corresponds to TRBD2 (5 bases). Trimming left V 2 bases short and J 1 base short, with 5 bases between. CDR3 length equals 14 residues. Germline V gives CDR1 MDHEN, CDR2 SYDVKM. CDR3 nucleotides: TGTGCCAGCAGTTTAGAGGGGAACACCGGGGAGCTGTTTTTT. It specifies CASSLEGNTGELFF.

CDR3 residues: CASSNRPDRLNYGYTF. In DNA form, the CDR3 reads TGCGCCAGTTCCAACCGCCCGGACAGGCTTAACTATGGCTACACCTTC. The chain employs TRBV10-1 and TRBJ1-2, with 7 positions matching TRBD1. The CDR3 totals 16 residues. The trim removed 9 bases at V and 1 base at J, leaving 14 bases unmatched. Per germline, CDR1 WNHNN and CDR2 SYGVQD (reference sequence).

The rearrangement links TRBV28 to TRBJ2-2; 14 bases are a match to TRBD2. The CDR3 has 18 amino acids. V shed 1 base and J 4 bases; nucleotides not matched to a gene: 5. Germline V gene lookup returns CDR1 MDHEN and CDR2 SYDVKM. DNA for the CDR3: TGTGCCAGCAGTTTATTCGGGACTAGCGGGAGAGGCACCGGGGAGCTGTTTTTT. Residues: CASSLFGTSGRGTGELFF.

The chain is built from TRBV19 and TRBJ2-3; TRBD2 matches 8 bases. Per germline, CDR1 LNHDA and CDR2 SQIVND (reference sequence). The CDR3 has 20 amino acids. After removal of 5 bases from V and 0 bases from J, the junction contained 19 bases not matched to a gene. In DNA, the CDR3 is TGTGCCAGTAGTCGACCCCCTTTCAGGACGGGGGGGCCAAGCACAGATACGCAGTATTTT. Its translation: CASSRPPFRTGGPSTDTQYF. The full variable domain, its missing parts supplied by reference TRBV19 and TRBJ2-3, is DGGITQSPKYLFRKEGQNVTLSCEQNLNHDAMYWYRQDPGQGLRLIYYSQIVNDFQKGDIAEGYSVSREKKESFPLTVTSAQKNPTAFYLCASSRPPFRTGGPSTDTQYFGPGTRLTVL.